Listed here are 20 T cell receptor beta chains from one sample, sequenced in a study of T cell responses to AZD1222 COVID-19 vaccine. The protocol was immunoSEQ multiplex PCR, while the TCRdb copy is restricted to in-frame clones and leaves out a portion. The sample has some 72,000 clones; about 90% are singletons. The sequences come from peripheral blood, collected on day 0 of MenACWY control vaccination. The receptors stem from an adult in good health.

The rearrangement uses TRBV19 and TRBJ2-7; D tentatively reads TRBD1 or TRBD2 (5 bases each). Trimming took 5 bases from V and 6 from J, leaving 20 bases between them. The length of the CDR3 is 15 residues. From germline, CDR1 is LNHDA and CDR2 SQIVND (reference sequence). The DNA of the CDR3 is TGTGCCAGTAGTGCCTCCGGGACGGCATTGGGCGAGCAGTACTTC. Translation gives CASSASGTALGEQYF.

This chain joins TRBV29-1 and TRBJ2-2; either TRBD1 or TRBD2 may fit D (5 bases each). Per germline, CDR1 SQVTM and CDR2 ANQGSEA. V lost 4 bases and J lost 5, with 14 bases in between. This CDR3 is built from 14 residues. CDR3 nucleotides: TGCAGCGTTGCTCGAGGGGTCTTTACCGGGGAGCTGTTTTTT. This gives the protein CSVARGVFTGELFF.

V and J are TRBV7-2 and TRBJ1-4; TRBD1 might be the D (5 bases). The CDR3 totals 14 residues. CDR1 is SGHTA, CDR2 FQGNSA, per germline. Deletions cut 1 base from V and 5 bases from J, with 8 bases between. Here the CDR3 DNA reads TGTGCCAGCAGCTTAGGGGGGGGGAATGAAAAACTGTTTTTT. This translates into CASSLGGGNEKLFF.

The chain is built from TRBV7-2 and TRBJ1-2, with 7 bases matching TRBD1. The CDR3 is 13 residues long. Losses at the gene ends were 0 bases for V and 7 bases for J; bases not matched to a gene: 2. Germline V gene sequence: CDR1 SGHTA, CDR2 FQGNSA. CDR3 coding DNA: TGTGCCAGCAGCTTAGCAGGGGGCGGTGGCTACACCTTC. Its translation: CASSLAGGGGYTF.

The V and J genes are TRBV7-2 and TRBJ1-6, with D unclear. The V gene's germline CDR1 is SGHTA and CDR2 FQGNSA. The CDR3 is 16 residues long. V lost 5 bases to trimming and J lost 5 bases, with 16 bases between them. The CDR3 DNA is TGTGCCAGCAGCCCAAGAGTGGCGGGGAATAATTCACCCCTCCACTTT. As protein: CASSPRVAGNNSPLHF.

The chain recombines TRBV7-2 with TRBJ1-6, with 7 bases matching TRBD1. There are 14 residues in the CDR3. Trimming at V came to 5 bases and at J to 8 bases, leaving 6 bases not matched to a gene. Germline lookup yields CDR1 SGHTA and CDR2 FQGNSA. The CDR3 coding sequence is TGTGCCAGCAGCCGGACAGGCTTACATTCACCCCTCCACTTT. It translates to CASSRTGLHSPLHF.

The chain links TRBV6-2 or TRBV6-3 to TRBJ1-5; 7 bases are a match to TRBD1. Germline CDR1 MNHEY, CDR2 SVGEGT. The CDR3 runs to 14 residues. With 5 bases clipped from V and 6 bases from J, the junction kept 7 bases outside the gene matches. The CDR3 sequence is CASSKTGEGQPQHF. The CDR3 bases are TGTGCCAGCAGTAAAACAGGGGAGGGTCAGCCCCAGCATTTT.

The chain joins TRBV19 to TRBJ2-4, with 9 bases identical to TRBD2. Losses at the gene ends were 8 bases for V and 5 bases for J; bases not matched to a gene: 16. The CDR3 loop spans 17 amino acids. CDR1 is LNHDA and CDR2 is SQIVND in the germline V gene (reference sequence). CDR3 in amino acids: CASGQVVAGARQNIQYF. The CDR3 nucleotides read TGTGCCAGTGGCCAGGTCGTAGCGGGGGCCCGGCAAAACATTCAGTACTTC.

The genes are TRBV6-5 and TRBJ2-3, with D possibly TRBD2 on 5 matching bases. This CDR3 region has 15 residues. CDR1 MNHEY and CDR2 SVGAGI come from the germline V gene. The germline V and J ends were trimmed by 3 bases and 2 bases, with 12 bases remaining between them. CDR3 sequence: CASSYGRGYTDTQYF. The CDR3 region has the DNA TGTGCCAGCAGTTATGGTCGGGGATACACAGATACGCAGTATTTT.

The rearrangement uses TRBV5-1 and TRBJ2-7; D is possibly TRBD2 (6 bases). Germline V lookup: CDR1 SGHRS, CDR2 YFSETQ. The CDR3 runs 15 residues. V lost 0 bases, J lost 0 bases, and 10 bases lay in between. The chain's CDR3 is CASSLAGDSSYEQYF. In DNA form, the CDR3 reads TGCGCCAGCAGCTTGGCGGGGGATAGCTCCTACGAGCAGTACTTC.

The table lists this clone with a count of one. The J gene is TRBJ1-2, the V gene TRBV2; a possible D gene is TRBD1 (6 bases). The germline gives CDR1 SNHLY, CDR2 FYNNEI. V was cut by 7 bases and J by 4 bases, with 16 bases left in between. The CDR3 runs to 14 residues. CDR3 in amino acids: CASTQKGEVYGYTF. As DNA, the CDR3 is TGTGCCAGCACCCAAAAGGGGGAGGTCTATGGCTACACCTTC.

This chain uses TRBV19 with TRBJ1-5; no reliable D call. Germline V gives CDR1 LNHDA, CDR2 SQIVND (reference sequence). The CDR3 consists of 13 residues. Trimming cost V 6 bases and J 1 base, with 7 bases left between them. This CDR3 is CASSLRSNQPQHF. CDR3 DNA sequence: TGTGCCAGTAGCCTGAGGAGCAATCAGCCCCAGCATTTT.

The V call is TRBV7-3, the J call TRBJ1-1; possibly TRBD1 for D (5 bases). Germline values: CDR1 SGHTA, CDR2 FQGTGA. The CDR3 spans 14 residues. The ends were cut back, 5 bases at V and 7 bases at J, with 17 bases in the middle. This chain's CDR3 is CASSPYPGPGEAFF. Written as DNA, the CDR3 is TGTGCCAGCAGCCCCTATCCGGGGCCCGGTGAAGCTTTCTTT.

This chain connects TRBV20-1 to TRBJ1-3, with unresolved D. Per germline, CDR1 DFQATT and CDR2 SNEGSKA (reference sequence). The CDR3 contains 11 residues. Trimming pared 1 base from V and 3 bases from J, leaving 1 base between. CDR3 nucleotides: TGCAGTGCTAGAGGTGGAAACACCATATATTTT. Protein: CSARGGNTIYF.

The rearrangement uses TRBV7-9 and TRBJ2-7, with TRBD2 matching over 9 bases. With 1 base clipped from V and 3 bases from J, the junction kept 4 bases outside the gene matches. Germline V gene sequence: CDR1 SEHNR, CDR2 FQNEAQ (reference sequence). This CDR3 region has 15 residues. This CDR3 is CASSLGSGSVYEQYF. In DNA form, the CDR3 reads TGTGCCAGCAGCTTAGGTAGCGGGAGCGTCTACGAGCAGTACTTC.

The CDR3 region is CASGAPLDRGFGWDSPLHF. CDR3 bases: TGTGCCAGTGGAGCCCCGCTTGACAGGGGGTTCGGTTGGGATTCACCCCTCCACTTT. V and J are TRBV19 and TRBJ1-6, with 9 bases fitting TRBD1. Per germline, CDR1 LNHDA and CDR2 SQIVND (reference sequence). V was pared by 8 bases and J by 8 bases, with 22 bases of the junction left unmatched. This CDR3 comprises 19 residues.

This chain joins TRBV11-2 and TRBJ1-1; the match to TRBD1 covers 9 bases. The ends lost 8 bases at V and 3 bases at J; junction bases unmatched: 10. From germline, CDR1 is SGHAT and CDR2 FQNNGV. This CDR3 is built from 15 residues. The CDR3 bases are TGTGCCAGCGGGAACAGGGGGCGCGGGGACACTGAAGCTTTCTTT. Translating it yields CASGNRGRGDTEAFF.

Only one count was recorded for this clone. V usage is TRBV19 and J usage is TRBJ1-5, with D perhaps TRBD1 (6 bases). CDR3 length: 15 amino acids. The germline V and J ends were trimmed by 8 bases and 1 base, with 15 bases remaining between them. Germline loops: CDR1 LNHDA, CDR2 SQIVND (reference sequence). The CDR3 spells CASAHRELSNQPQHF. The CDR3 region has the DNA TGTGCCAGTGCCCACAGGGAACTAAGCAATCAGCCCCAGCATTTT. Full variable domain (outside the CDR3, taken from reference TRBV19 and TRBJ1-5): DGGITQSPKYLFRKEGQNVTLSCEQNLNHDAMYWYRQDPGQGLRLIYYSQIVNDFQKGDIAEGYSVSREKKESFPLTVTSAQKNPTAFYLCASAHRELSNQPQHFGDGTRLSIL.

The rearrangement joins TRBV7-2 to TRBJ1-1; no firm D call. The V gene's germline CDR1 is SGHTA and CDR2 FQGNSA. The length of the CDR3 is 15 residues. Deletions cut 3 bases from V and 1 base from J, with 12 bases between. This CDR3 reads CASSLSMETNTEAFF. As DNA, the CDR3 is TGTGCCAGCAGCTTGTCCATGGAAACGAACACTGAAGCTTTCTTT.

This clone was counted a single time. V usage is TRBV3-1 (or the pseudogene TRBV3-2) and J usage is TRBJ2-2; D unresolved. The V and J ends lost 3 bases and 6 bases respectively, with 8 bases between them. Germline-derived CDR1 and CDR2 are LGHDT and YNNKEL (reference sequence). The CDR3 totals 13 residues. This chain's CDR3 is CASSQSSSGELFF. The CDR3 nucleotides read TGTGCCAGCAGCCAGTCGAGCTCCGGGGAGCTGTTTTTT.